This T cell receptor (beta chain) was profiled in a study of T cell therapy after organ transplantation. CDR3 size: 15 residues. V was clipped by 5 bases and J by 5 bases; unmatched bases: 10. CDR1 and CDR2 (germline): SEHNR, FQNEAQ (reference sequence). Worth noting for this clone: Its antigen is unidentified.

This table comes from immunoSEQ multiplex PCR, and its TCRdb copy is limited to in-frame clones, with some not included. The sample includes 50,000 or so clones, 85% to 95% of them seen just once. The V call is TRBV7-9, the J call TRBJ2-7; TRBD2 aligns across 9 bases. This clonotype was obtained from a human patient who had received a solid organ transplant and had CMV disease. Material: CD8+ T cells from blood, obtained before autologous CMV-specific T cell therapy. CDR3 sequence (DNA): TGTGCCAGCAGCCTGCAGGAGCGGGGGGACAACGAGCAGTACTTC. Protein: CASSLQERGDNEQYF.